What follows is one T cell receptor beta chain and its context. Its antigen remains undetermined. Per-nucleotide qualities are absent, and no much larger clonotype sits a single base away. V gives up 10 bases and J gives up 7 bases, and the segment between their germline ends measures 14 bases. Measured from the cysteine to the phenylalanine, the CDR3 is 12 residues long. Left in the record is the CDR3 DNA by itself, 36 bases read in frame from the first base. The germline V gene sets CDR1 to SNHLY and CDR2 to FYNNEI. The cohort was made up of roughly 670 healthy bone marrow donors. Cohort members were all nominally healthy when sampled, although unrecorded immune exposures were likely present. The donor was CMV seronegative and belonged to the group of over 300 seronegative cohort members. A peripheral blood sample was provided by each donor, and peripheral blood mononuclear cells were used for TCR beta sequencing. Genomic DNA extraction from the blood cell samples was performed with the Qiagen DNeasy Blood Extraction Kit.

The library was built by means of the immunoSEQ multiplex PCR assay. For the multiplex PCR, a mixture combining 60 forward primers for TCR Vbeta segments and 13 reverse primers for TCR Jbeta segments was used. Amplification of the CDR3 region of rearranged TCR beta genes was performed with a multiplex PCR assay on genomic DNA. The Illumina HiSeq System was used to sequence the amplified TCR beta libraries as 87-base-pair reads. Turning to the authors' computational methods: A later analysis tallied tens of millions of unique TCR beta chains across the 700 or so repertoires, and approximately 12 million of those chains were shared by two or more donors. A nearest-neighbor algorithm error-corrected the raw reads and collapsed the reads into unique sequences, merging closely related sequences to remove PCR and sequencing errors. CDR3 sequences were aligned to IMGT reference sequences to assign V, D and J gene segments. For a sequence to be retained, at least a six-nucleotide match to both a V gene segment and a J gene segment was required. A rearrangement counted as productive if the CDR3 had no stop codons and remained in frame with V and J, and every other rearrangement counted as non-productive. Following IMGT convention, CDR3 was defined as the stretch from the second conserved V-encoded cysteine to the conserved J-encoded phenylalanine. The earlier analysis of 500 to 650 of the donors excluded any sequence lacking an unambiguous match to a single V gene segment. An earlier analysis of 500 to 600 of the donors classified V segments as functional when productive rearrangements were above 56.7% and as segregating when the standard deviation between donors was above 5%. A statistical classification framework was developed to diagnose cytomegalovirus status using the catalog of TCR beta chain sequences. V and J gene assignment, in a later analysis, came from comparing TCR nucleotide sequences with IMGT/GENE-DB human TR gene sequences. Using the TCRdist pipeline, a later analysis assigned CDR3 sequences along with most-parsimonious VDJ recombination scenarios. In a later analysis, every TCR beta chain was defined by the combination of its CDR3 amino acid sequence and its V-gene family, and reads without a unique V-gene family were dropped. As a way to deal with suspected cross-contamination and a sequencing artifact, a later analysis dropped under 600 nucleotide sequences that were highly shared and had low generation probability. A later analysis calculated a clonal expansion index for each public chain from normalized within-repertoire ranks of inferred template counts. A later analysis computed generation probabilities with a VDJ recombination model fitted to out-of-frame rearrangements, and checked the results against IGoR. Hypergeometric tests were used in a later analysis to score TCR-TCR, TCR-HLA and TCR-CMV co-occurrence, with a repertoire-size bias correction applied to the TCR pairs. In a later analysis, false discovery rates were estimated by permuting HLA or CMV assignments 20 times. In a later analysis, co-occurring TCRs were grouped with DBSCAN, and TCRdist sequence similarity was added when clustering was performed within HLA-allele-positive subsets. Co-occurrence clustering excluded repertoires with fewer than 30,000 or more than 120,000 public chains, plus five with anomalous nucleotide sharing. This is the immuneACCESS table as TCRdb keeps it, with only in-frame sequences that have V and J called. A part of the clones is gone; compared with another copy, unresolved V genes explain less than half, and the rest is unexplained. V and J calls and clone size are given by that table; D and trimming were obtained from the DNA. In all, the sample holds more than 100,000 clones, and roughly three quarters of those were seen once. The ten largest clones represent 0.94% of the sample.

The sample belongs to a study of cytomegalovirus exposure and HLA in healthy donors (dated by TCRdb to 2016 to 2017). About the investigation overall: In an earlier analysis of 550 to 750 of the donors, 250 to 350 Gb of sequence data and about 110 million unique TCR beta sequences from about 179 million T cells were reported. Both class I and class II loci were covered by HLA typing, at four-digit resolution. An early release that covered roughly 600 HLA-typed donors contained 300 to 350 gigabases of sequencing data and tens of millions of unique TCR sequences. In addition to the first cohort of approximately 670 subjects, a separate validation cohort of 130 or so different subjects was used. High-throughput TCR immunosequencing, statistical association of individual TCRs with disease status, and machine learning were combined to predict cytomegalovirus infection status. The later analysis used no new phenotypic data to find candidate immune exposures, relying instead on TCR beta sequences and their occurrence across donors. Every discovery cohort repertoire had been produced on one sequencing platform. Of the roughly 410 genotyped donors, approximately 80% were placed in the genetic ancestry cluster associated with self-reported Caucasian donors. Genome-wide SNP genotypes for about 65% of the 666 donors were used in a later genetic analysis, which treated that subset as a discovery cohort. In a later analysis, previously published TCR beta repertoires from about 670 donors were re-analyzed and high-resolution HLA genotyping was added so that TCR occurrence patterns could be studied. To decide whether each TCR beta V gene segment behaved as functional or pseudogenic, an earlier analysis of nearly 600 of the donors relied on high-throughput TCR beta sequencing. The study profiled the T cell repertoires of 550 to 700 subjects by immunosequencing and related them to cytomegalovirus serostatus. The study aimed to test whether signatures of past pathogen exposure could be identified by cataloging public T cell receptors. Among around 400 genotyped donors of the cohort, an average of around 240,000 unique TCR beta nucleotide sequences were sequenced per donor, roughly 18% of them non-productive. Typing coverage varied by locus: 629-630 donors for A, B, C, DRB1 and DQB1; about 520 for DQA1; 600 to 610 for DPA1; roughly 450 for DPB1. Alongside the repertoire data, information on donor age, sex, ethnicity and CMV serostatus was compiled. Four to six DR-DQ haplotypes were handled as single units for association and clustering, since linkage in the cohort was strong.

General findings and caveats noted by the study authors: Because HLA typing was missing for some donors at each locus, association tests included only the typed subset. In a later genetic analysis, a missense DCLRE1C variant was associated with V-gene and J-gene trimming of TCR beta chains, and the association was replicated in an independent cohort. CMV serostatus was the only immune exposure information available for the cohort. The authors suggested that the approach could potentially be extended to other disease states and immunological phenotypes. Sequencing depth was assumed to be roughly uniform across donors in the presence/absence analyses, though that assumption may not hold. Only TCR beta chains were sequenced in this cohort, and the absence of alpha or paired-chain data limited detectable features. At a false discovery rate of 0.05, a later analysis linked under 20,000 TCR beta sequences to specific HLA alleles. The sequencing pipeline was judged likely to have produced a cluster of highly shared sequence variants as a technical artifact. A later analysis found that HLA-associated TCR beta chains were more clonally expanded and had lower generation probabilities than equally common non-associated chains. According to a later genetic analysis, donors in an Asian-associated ancestry cluster had fewer N-insertions in productive TCRs than the roughly 700-donor mean. Most CMV-associated TCR beta chains appeared to be HLA-restricted in a later analysis, and the HLA associations seemed to be driven largely by CMV exposure. A further reported finding was that TCR beta sequences accurately predicted the HLA-A and HLA-B alleles for most subjects in the first cohort. A few of the identified cytomegalovirus-associated TCR beta chains were confirmed in vitro to be specific for cytomegalovirus antigens. Linkage disequilibrium might explain the correlated functional status among segregating V segments, but an unknown experimental factor could not be excluded. Cytomegalovirus status was reported to be diagnosed by the classifier with high specificity and sensitivity in both the original and validation cohorts. Broadly in line with IMGT annotations, most TCR beta V segments showed up in productive rearrangements about 87% or about 30% of the time in an earlier analysis of around 600 of the donors. According to a later analysis, parvovirus B19, influenza, CMV and Epstein-Barr virus appeared linked to several top co-occurrence clusters. Because counts were too low, some 17 rarely observed V segments, including chromosome 9 orphons, were excluded from the earlier analysis of roughly 580 of the donors. Some IMGT-functional V segments, including TRBV6-2 and TRBV6-3, could not be told apart with the 87-base-pair reads, so those segments were excluded. When HLA alleles, especially DR and DQ, strongly co-occurred, TCR associations were difficult to assign to individual alleles. In a later analysis, TCR association rates were found to vary across HLA loci, with the most associated TCRs seen for DRB1 alleles and the fewest for HLA-C alleles. The study listed 170 or so TCR beta chains as associated with cytomegalovirus. Most TCR sequences were seen in very few donors, while some public TCRs were found in many individuals.

The sequence came from an older woman in good health and CMV-seronegative. The sequence is built from TRBV2 and TRBJ2-1; the D gene is perhaps TRBD2, from 6 matching bases. Sequencing used PBMCs. The CDR3 is CAKGRAGNEQFF. The nucleotides are TGTGCCAAGGGACGGGCGGGGAATGAGCAGTTCTTC.